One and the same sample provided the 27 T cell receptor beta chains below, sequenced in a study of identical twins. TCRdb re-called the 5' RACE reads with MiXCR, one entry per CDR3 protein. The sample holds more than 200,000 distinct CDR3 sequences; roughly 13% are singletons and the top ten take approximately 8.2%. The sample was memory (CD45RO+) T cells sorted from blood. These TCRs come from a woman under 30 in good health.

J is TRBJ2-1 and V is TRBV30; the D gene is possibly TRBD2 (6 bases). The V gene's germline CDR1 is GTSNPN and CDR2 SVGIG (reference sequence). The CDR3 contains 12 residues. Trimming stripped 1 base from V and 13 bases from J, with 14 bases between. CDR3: CAWSAVEAGQFF. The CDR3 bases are TGTGCCTGGAGTGCGGTTGAAGCGGGCCAGTTCTTC.

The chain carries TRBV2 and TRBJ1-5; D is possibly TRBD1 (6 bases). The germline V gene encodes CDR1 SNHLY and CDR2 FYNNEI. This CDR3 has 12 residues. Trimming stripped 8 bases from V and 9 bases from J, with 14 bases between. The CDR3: CASVQGDGPQHF. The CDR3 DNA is TGTGCCAGCGTACAGGGTGATGGGCCCCAGCATTTT. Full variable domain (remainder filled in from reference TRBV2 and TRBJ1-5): EPEVTQTPSHQVTQMGQEVILRCVPISNHLYFYWYRQILGQKVEFLVSFYNNEISEKSEIFDDQFSVERPDGSNFTLKIRSTKLEDSAMYFCASVQGDGPQHFGDGTRLSIL.

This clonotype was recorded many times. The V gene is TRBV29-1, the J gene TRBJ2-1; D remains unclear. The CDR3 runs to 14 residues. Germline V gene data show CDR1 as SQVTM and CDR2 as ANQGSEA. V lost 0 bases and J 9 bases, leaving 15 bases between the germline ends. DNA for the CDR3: TGCAGCGTTGAAGATCCCGGGCTTGTGCGTGAGCAGTTCTTC. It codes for CSVEDPGLVREQFF.

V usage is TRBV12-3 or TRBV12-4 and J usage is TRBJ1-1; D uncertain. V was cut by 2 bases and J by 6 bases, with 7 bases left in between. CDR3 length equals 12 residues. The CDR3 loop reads CASSLLVAEAFF. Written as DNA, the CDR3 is TGTGCCAGCAGTTTATTGGTGGCTGAAGCTTTCTTT.

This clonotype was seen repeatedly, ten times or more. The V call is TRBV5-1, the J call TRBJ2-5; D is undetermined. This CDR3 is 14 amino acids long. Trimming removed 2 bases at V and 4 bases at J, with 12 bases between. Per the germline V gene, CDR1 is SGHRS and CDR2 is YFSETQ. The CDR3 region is CASSFGLPPETQYF. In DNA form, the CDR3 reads TGCGCCAGCAGCTTTGGGTTGCCTCCAGAGACCCAGTACTTC.

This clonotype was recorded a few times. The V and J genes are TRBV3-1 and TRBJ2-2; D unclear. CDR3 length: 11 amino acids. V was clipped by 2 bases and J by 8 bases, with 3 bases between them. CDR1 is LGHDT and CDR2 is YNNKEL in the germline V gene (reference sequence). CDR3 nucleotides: TGTGCCAGCAGCCAACGGGGGGAGCTGTTTTTT. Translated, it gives CASSQRGELFF.

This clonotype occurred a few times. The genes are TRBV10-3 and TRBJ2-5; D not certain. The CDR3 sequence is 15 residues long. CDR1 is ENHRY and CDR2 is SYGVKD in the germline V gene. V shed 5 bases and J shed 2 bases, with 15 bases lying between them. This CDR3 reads CAISSNDRIQETQYF. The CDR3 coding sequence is TGTGCCATCAGTTCGAACGACCGTATACAAGAGACCCAGTACTTC.

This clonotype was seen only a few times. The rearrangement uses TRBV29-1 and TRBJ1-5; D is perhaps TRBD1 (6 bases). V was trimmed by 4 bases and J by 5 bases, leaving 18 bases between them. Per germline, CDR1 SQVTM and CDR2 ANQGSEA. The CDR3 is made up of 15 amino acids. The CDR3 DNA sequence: TGCAGCGTTGTTCTAGGGCACAGGGCGGATCAGCCCCAGCATTTT. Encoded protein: CSVVLGHRADQPQHF. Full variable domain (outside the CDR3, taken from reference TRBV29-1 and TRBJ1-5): SAVISQKPSRDICQRGTSLTIQCQVDSQVTMMFWYRQQPGQSLTLIATANQGSEATYESGFVIDKFPISRPNLTFSTLTVSNMSPEDSSIYLCSVVLGHRADQPQHFGDGTRLSIL.

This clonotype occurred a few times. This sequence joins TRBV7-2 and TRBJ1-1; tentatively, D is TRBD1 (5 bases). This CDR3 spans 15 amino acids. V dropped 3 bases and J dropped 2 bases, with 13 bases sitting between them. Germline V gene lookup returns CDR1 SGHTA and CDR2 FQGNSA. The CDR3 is CASSFGALLNTEAFF. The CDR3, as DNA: TGTGCCAGCAGCTTCGGGGCTTTACTAAACACTGAAGCTTTCTTT. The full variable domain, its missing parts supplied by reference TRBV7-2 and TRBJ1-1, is GAGVSQSPSNKVTEKGKDVELRCDPISGHTALYWYRQSLGQGLEFLIYFQGNSAPDKSGLPSDRFSAERTGGSVSTLTIQRTQQEDSAVYLCASSFGALLNTEAFFGQGTRLTVV.

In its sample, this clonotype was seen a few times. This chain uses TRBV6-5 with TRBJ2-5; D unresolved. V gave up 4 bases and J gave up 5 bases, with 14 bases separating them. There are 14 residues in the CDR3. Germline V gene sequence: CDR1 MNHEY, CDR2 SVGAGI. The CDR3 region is CASSSPTVGETQYF. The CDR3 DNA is TGTGCCAGCAGTTCCCCGACCGTCGGCGAGACCCAGTACTTC.

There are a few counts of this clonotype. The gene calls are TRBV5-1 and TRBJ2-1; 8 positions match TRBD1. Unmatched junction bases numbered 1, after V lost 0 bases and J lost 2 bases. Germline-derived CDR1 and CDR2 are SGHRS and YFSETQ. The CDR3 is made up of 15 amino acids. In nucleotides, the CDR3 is TGCGCCAGCAGCTTGGCAGGGGGCACCTACAATGAGCAGTTCTTC. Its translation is CASSLAGGTYNEQFF.

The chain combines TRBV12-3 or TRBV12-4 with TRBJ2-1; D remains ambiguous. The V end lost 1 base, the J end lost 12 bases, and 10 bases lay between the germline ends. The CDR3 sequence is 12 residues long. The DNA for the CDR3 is TGTGCCAGCAGTTTAGTAGTGGGTCTGCAGTTCTTC. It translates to CASSLVVGLQFF.

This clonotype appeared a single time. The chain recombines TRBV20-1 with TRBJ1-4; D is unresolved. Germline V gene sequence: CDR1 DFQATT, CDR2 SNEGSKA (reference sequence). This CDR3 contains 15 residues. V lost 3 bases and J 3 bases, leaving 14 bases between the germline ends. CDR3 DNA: TGCAGTGCTAGCACCGGTCCAGCCTCTAATGAAAAACTGTTTTTT. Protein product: CSASTGPASNEKLFF.

The CDR3 DNA reads as TGCAGTGCTGCCCCGGGACTAGGCTGGATCAGAGAGCAGTTCTTC. Amino acid sequence: CSAAPGLGWIREQFF. The chain has TRBV20-1 and TRBJ2-1; 8 bases align to TRBD2. The V gene's germline CDR1 is DFQATT and CDR2 SNEGSKA (reference sequence). Unmatched junction bases numbered 16, after V lost 5 bases and J lost 10 bases. The CDR3 contains 15 residues.

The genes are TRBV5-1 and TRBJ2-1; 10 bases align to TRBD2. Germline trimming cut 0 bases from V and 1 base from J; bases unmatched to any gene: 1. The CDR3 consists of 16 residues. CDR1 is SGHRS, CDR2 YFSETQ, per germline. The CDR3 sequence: CASSLGAGGSYNEQFF. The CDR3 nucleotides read TGCGCCAGCAGCTTGGGAGCGGGGGGGTCCTACAATGAGCAGTTCTTC.

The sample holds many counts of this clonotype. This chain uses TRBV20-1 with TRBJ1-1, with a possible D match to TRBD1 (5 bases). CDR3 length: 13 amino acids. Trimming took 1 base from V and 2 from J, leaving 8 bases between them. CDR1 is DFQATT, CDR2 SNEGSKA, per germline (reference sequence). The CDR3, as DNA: TGCAGTGCTAGAGGACAGCTAAACACTGAAGCTTTCTTT. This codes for CSARGQLNTEAFF.

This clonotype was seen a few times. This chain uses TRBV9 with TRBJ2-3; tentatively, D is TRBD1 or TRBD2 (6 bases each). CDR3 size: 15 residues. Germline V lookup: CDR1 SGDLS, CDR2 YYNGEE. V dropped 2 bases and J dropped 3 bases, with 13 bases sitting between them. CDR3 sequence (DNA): TGTGCCAGCAGCGTGAGGGGGGCCGGGACAGATACGCAGTATTTT. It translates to CASSVRGAGTDTQYF.

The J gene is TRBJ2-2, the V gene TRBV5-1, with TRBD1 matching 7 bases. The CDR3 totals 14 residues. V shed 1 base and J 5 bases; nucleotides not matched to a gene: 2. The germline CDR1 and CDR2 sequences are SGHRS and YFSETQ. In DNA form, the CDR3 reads TGCGCCAGCAGCTTGACAGGGGAGACCGGGGAGCTGTTTTTT. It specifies CASSLTGETGELFF.

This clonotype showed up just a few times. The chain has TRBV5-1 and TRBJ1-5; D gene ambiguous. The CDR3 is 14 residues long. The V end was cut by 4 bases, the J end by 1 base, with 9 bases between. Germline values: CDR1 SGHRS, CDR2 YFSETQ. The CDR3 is CASSTGLSNQPQHF. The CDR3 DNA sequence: TGCGCCAGCAGCACGGGATTGAGCAATCAGCCCCAGCATTTT.

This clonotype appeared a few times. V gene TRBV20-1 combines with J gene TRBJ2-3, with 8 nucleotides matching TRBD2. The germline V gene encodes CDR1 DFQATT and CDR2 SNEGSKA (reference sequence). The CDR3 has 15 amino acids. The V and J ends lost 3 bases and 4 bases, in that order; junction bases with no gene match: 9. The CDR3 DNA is TGCAGTGCTAGGTGGTTCGGGGGGGCCGCAGATACGCAGTATTTT. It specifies CSARWFGGAADTQYF.

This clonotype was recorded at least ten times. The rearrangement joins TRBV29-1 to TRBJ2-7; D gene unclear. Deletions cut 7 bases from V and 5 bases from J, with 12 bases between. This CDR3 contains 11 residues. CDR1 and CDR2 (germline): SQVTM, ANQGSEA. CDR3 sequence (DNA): TGCAGCGGTTCGAAAAATAACGAGCAGTACTTC. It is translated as CSGSKNNEQYF.

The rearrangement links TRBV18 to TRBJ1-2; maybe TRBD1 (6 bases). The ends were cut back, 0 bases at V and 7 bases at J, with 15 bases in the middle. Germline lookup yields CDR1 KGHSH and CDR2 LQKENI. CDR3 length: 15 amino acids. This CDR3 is CASSPPWGALAGYTF. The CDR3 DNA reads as TGTGCCAGCTCACCACCCTGGGGGGCGCTCGCTGGCTACACCTTC.

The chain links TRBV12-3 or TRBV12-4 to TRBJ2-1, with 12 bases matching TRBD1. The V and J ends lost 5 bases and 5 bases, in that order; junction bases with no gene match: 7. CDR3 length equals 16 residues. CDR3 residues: CASSPPGQGAHNEQFF. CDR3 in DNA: TGTGCCAGCAGTCCCCCGGGACAGGGGGCCCACAATGAGCAGTTCTTC.

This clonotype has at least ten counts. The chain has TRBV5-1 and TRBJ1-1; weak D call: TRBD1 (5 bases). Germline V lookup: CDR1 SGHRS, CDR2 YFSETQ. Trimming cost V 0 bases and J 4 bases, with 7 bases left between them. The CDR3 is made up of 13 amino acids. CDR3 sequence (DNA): TGCGCCAGCAGCTTGGTAGGGGCCACTGAAGCTTTCTTT. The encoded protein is CASSLVGATEAFF.

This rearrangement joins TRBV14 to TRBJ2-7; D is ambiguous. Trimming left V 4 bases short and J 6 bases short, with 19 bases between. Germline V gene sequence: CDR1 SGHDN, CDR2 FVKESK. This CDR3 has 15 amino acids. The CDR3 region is CASSPTTILVPEQYF. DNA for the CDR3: TGTGCCAGCAGCCCCACGACGATACTCGTTCCCGAGCAGTACTTC.

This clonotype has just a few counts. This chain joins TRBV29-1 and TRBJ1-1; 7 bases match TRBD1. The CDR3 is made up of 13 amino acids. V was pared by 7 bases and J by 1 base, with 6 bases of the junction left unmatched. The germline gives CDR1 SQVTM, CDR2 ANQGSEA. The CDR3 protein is CSAGGTANTEAFF. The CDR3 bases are TGCAGCGCCGGCGGGACAGCGAACACTGAAGCTTTCTTT.

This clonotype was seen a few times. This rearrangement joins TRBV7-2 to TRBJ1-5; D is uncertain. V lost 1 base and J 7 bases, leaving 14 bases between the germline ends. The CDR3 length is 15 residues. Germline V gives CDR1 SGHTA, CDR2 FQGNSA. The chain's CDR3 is CASSLGPFGRQPQHF. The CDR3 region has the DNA TGTGCCAGCAGCTTAGGCCCCTTTGGCAGGCAGCCCCAGCATTTT.